This TCR beta chain was sequenced for a study of cytomegalovirus exposure and HLA in healthy donors. The study's findings and limits: While the bulk of TCR sequences proved rare, some public TCRs turned up in many donors.

Primers: 60 Vbeta forward and 13 Jbeta reverse. Only in-frame clones appear in the TCRdb table, and some are missing; sequencing was by immunoSEQ multiplex PCR. The sample carries about 300,000 clones, 86% recorded once. V was trimmed by 6 bases and J by 3 bases, leaving 9 bases between them. CDR3 length: 13 residues. CDR1 and CDR2 from the germline V gene are MDHEN and SYDVKM. As regards this clone: Antigen specificity is unknown.

The sequenced sample was PBMCs. This clonotype originated in a man in his forties or fifties in good health and CMV-seropositive. The rearrangement links TRBV28 to TRBJ1-5; no clear D. The CDR3 protein is CASSPGYNQPQHF. The CDR3 bases are TGTGCCAGCAGCCCAGGTTACAATCAGCCCCAGCATTTT.